This T cell receptor beta chain is drawn from a study of chemoradiotherapy in HPV16-positive cancers. Study details: Candidate HPV-specific clones and shared TCR motifs came from a couple of HPV16-positive patients. General study results and limits: Non-HPV-specific T cells did not expand in tumors during treatment, whereas candidate HPV-specific clones and E7-related motifs did. HPV-specific T cells were functionally defined from only two HPV16-positive patients.

Repertoires were sampled repeatedly during chemoradiotherapy. V shed 5 bases and J shed 4 bases, with 8 bases lying between them. Germline V lookup: CDR1 SNHLY, CDR2 FYNNEI. This CDR3 region has 12 residues. Using immunoSEQ multiplex PCR, the repertoire was profiled, and TCRdb retains in-frame clones only, with some absent. The sample yields 17,000 or so clones, 85% to 90% seen once. A single count supports this clone. What it binds is unknown. The sequencing used blood, collected from a patient who underwent chemoradiotherapy. The clonotype originates from a human donor with HPV-associated anogenital cancer. The chain employs TRBV2 and TRBJ1-2; D unclear. DNA for the CDR3: TGTGCCAGCAGTAGGGTCGGCTATGGCTACACCTTC. Translated: CASSRVGYGYTF.